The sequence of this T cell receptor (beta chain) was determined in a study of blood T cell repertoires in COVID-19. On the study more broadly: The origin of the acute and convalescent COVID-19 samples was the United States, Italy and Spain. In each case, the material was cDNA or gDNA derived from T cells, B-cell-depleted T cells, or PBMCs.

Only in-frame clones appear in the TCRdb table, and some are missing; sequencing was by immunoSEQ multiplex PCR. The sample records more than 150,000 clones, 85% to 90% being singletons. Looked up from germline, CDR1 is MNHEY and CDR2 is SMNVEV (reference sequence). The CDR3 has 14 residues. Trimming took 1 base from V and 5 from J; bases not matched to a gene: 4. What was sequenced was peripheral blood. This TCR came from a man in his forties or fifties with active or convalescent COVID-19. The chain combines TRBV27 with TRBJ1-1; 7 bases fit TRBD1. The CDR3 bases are TGTGCCAGCAGTTTATACAGGGGTTATACTGAAGCTTTCTTT. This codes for CASSLYRGYTEAFF.